The clone carrying this T cell receptor (beta chain) was counted many times. The antigen is unknown. This sample was included in a study of T cells in Graves' hyperthyroidism and ophthalmopathy. Study-wide results and caveats: In validation, the model predicted ophthalmopathy. These predictions came a median about 6.2 months before onset.

Uncontrolled infection, other autoimmune disease, pregnancy or lactation led to exclusion. PBMCs were collected from an approximately 10 ml volume of fresh peripheral blood. TCR beta CDR3 region amplification was performed from RNA transcripts. First-round RT-PCR with HTBI primers amplified the TCR CDR3 region. Each CDR3 protein is one row after TCRdb ran MiXCR on the multiplex PCR reads. The table includes a few hundred thousand distinct CDR3 sequences, approximately 22% detected once. The germline V gene encodes CDR1 SNHLY and CDR2 FYNNEI. CDR3 length: 15 amino acids. Between the trimmed V and J ends, which lost 7 bases and 2 bases, there was a span of 17 bases.

The sequence derives from a woman in her 70s with Graves' ophthalmopathy. The sample was blood. This chain uses TRBV2 with TRBJ1-1; D is possibly TRBD1 (6 bases). The CDR3 protein is CASKTTGISNTEAFF. CDR3 nucleotide sequence: TGTGCCAGCAAGACGACAGGAATATCCAACACTGAAGCTTTCTTT. The full variable domain, its missing parts supplied by reference TRBV2 and TRBJ1-1, is EPEVTQTPSHQVTQMGQEVILRCVPISNHLYFYWYRQILGQKVEFLVSFYNNEISEKSEIFDDQFSVERPDGSNFTLKIRSTKLEDSAMYFCASKTTGISNTEAFFGQGTRLTVV.